The T cell receptor beta chain under discussion was sequenced for a study of T cell repertoires in cytomegalovirus infection. Study-wide points: Cumulative public TCR beta family frequency identified carriers of CMV plus the relevant HLA.

At least ten counts were recorded for this clonotype. The antigen remains unidentified. The CDR3 totals 16 residues. The germline V gene encodes CDR1 SGHVS and CDR2 FNYEAQ. The J segment lost 7 bases and the V segment lost 2 bases, leaving 13 bases of the junction unmatched. TCRdb recomputed calls from the reads with MiXCR, one row per CDR3 protein. The sample consists of nearly 650,000 distinct CDR3 sequences, around 24% of them appearing once. The sequenced sample was CD8+ T cells from PBMCs. The source is a human donor in good health (CMV status not recorded). Some clones in this sample may be carry-over from other donors' samples. This rearrangement joins TRBV7-6 to TRBJ2-5, with 7 nucleotides matching TRBD2. As DNA, the CDR3 is TGTGCCAGCAGCTTAAGCGATTGGGAGGGAAGATCGACCCAGTACTTC. Its protein product is CASSLSDWEGRSTQYF.